What follows are 22 T cell receptor beta chains derived from one specimen sequenced in a study of PD-L1 blockade in urothelial cancer. Time point specified: peripheral blood 6 weeks after treatment start. Produced via immunoSEQ multiplex PCR; TCRdb's table is partial and in-frame only. The sample carries tens of thousands of clones, about 85% recorded once. Sample: PBMCs, taken around atezolizumab (anti-PD-L1) treatment. The source of these receptors is a man aged 50 to 60 with urothelial cancer.

The V gene is TRBV6-4, the J gene TRBJ2-2; 9 bases are a match to TRBD2. The CDR3 is made up of 17 amino acids. After removal of 0 bases from V and 5 bases from J, the junction contained 7 bases not matched to a gene. The germline V gene has CDR1 MRHNA and CDR2 SNTAGT. The CDR3 region has the DNA TGTGCCAGCAGTGACTCCTGGGCTAGCGGGAAAACCGGGGAGCTGTTTTTT. Encoded protein: CASSDSWASGKTGELFF.

CDR3 DNA: TGTGCCAGCAGTGTCCAGGGCGTGCGGGCTTTCTTT. Protein product: CASSVQGVRAFF. The chain is built from TRBV6-1 and TRBJ1-1, with a tentative D call TRBD1 (5 bases). Per the germline V gene, CDR1 is MNHNS and CDR2 is SASEGT. This CDR3 contains 12 residues. Between the trimmed V and J ends, which lost 4 bases and 11 bases, there was a span of 14 bases.

The chain has TRBV25-1 and TRBJ1-2; 8 nucleotides agree with TRBD1. Germline values: CDR1 MGHDK, CDR2 SYGVNS. The J segment lost 8 bases and the V segment lost 8 bases, leaving 7 bases of the junction unmatched. The CDR3 runs to 12 residues. The CDR3, as DNA: TGTGCCAGCCACAGGGGGACAGGCGGCTACACCTTC. It is translated as CASHRGTGGYTF.

The table lists this clone with a count of one. The rearrangement links TRBV5-1 to TRBJ1-1, with a tentative D call TRBD1 (5 bases). The germline V and J ends were trimmed by 2 bases and 3 bases, with 11 bases remaining between them. CDR1 is SGHRS, CDR2 YFSETQ, per germline. The CDR3 is 14 amino acids. This chain's CDR3 is CASSFGRVHTEAFF. DNA of the CDR3: TGCGCCAGCAGCTTCGGCAGGGTGCACACTGAAGCTTTCTTT.

This chain connects TRBV19 to TRBJ2-7; TRBD1 agrees at 7 bases. There are 15 residues in the CDR3. The germline gives CDR1 LNHDA, CDR2 SQIVND (reference sequence). V lost 2 bases and J lost 3; bases outside the gene matches: 7. CDR3 nucleotides: TGTGCCAGTAGTATACCGGGACAGCAGAACTACGAGCAGTACTTC. Translation gives CASSIPGQQNYEQYF.

The V gene is TRBV28, the J gene TRBJ2-5, with D unclear. CDR3 size: 14 residues. Germline V gene data show CDR1 as MDHEN and CDR2 as SYDVKM. With 2 bases removed from V and 2 bases from J, the gap between germline ends came to 9 bases. The CDR3, as DNA: TGTGCCAGCAGTTTACTCGCAGGTCAAGAGACCCAGTACTTC. Translated: CASSLLAGQETQYF.

In its sample, this clone is medium-sized. Other DNA sequences in this specimen translate into the identical CDR3. The gene calls are TRBV15 and TRBJ1-2, with D perhaps TRBD1 (6 bases). Germline V gives CDR1 LNHNV, CDR2 YYDKDF (reference sequence). The ends were cut back, 4 bases at V and 1 base at J, with 16 bases in the middle. The CDR3 loop spans 16 amino acids. The CDR3 DNA is TGTGCCACCAGCAACAAAAAGCGGACAGTTAACTATGGCTACACCTTC. This translates into CATSNKKRTVNYGYTF.

The chain links TRBV9 to TRBJ1-3; TRBD1 matches at 7 bases. The CDR3 is made up of 17 amino acids. Germline CDR1 reads SGDLS; CDR2 reads YYNGEE. The V gene end was trimmed by 0 bases and the J gene end by 0 bases; junction bases not matched to a gene: 6. The CDR3 sequence is CASSVAGTANSGNTIYF. As DNA, the CDR3 is TGTGCCAGCAGCGTAGCAGGGACAGCTAACTCTGGAAACACCATATATTTT.

Here the CDR3 DNA reads TGTGCCAGCAGCCGCCTTTCCGAGGTCTACGAGCAGTACTTC. Amino acid sequence: CASSRLSEVYEQYF. This sequence joins TRBV28 and TRBJ2-7; D ambiguous. The germline V gene encodes CDR1 MDHEN and CDR2 SYDVKM. V gave up 6 bases and J gave up 3 bases, with 15 bases separating them. The CDR3 extends over 14 amino acids.

In nucleotides, the CDR3 is TGTGCCAGCAGTCCCATCGGGGGGGGATACAATGAGCAGTTCTTC. It is translated as CASSPIGGGYNEQFF. The chain recombines TRBV6-4 with TRBJ2-1; 8 nucleotides align to TRBD2. J gave up 4 bases and V 5 bases, and 7 bases lay outside the gene matches. CDR3 length: 15 amino acids. Germline CDR1 MRHNA, CDR2 SNTAGT.

The rearrangement links TRBV4-1 to TRBJ1-5, with D perhaps TRBD1 (5 bases). Germline V CDR1 and CDR2: MGHRA, YSYEKL. V lost 7 bases, J lost 3 bases, and 16 bases lay in between. The CDR3 has 15 residues. DNA for the CDR3: TGCGCCAGCACCCTGGGACTGGGGAACAATCAGCCCCAGCATTTT. Encoded protein: CASTLGLGNNQPQHF.

This clone was seen more than once but under ten times. The rearrangement links TRBV12-5 to TRBJ2-5, with 9 bases lining up with TRBD1. With 1 base clipped from V and 3 bases from J, the junction kept 3 bases outside the gene matches. This CDR3 spans 15 amino acids. CDR1 and CDR2 from the germline V gene are LGHNT and FRNRAP. CDR3 coding DNA: TGTGCTAGTGGTTTGGGACAGGGGGAAGAAGAGACCCAGTACTTC. Protein: CASGLGQGEEETQYF.

Concerning this clone itself: A read error may account for a junction end that differs from germline. The chain employs TRBV4-3 and TRBJ1-1, with 7 bases aligning to TRBD1. Germline CDR1 and CDR2: LGHNA and YSLEER. The CDR3 sequence is 13 residues long. CDR3 bases: TGCGCCAGCAGCGAAGACAGGGTTGGGAGGGCTTTCTTT. Translated, it gives CASSEDRVGRAFF.

V is TRBV4-1 and J is TRBJ1-1; D ambiguous. The V end lost 0 bases, the J end lost 4 bases, and 12 bases lay between the germline ends. CDR3 length: 15 amino acids. Germline CDR1 and CDR2: MGHRA and YSYEKL. The chain's CDR3 is CASSQDLYSTTEAFF. The CDR3 nucleotides read TGCGCCAGCAGCCAAGATCTGTACAGCACCACTGAAGCTTTCTTT.

This chain connects TRBV27 to TRBJ1-1, with unresolved D. The CDR3 is 14 residues long. Trimming cost V 0 bases and J 4 bases, with 9 bases left between them. The germline gives CDR1 MNHEY, CDR2 SMNVEV (reference sequence). CDR3 region: CASSLSSRGTEAFF. CDR3 DNA: TGTGCCAGCAGTTTATCGTCCCGGGGCACTGAAGCTTTCTTT.

The chain has TRBV7-9 and TRBJ2-5, with 10 bases lining up with TRBD1. Trimming took 4 bases from V and 4 from J; bases not matched to a gene: 3. This CDR3 has 14 amino acids. In germline, CDR1 is SEHNR, CDR2 FQNEAQ (reference sequence). CDR3 sequence reads: CASSWGDRGETQYF. Written as DNA, the CDR3 is TGTGCCAGCAGCTGGGGGGACAGGGGAGAGACCCAGTACTTC.

CDR3 sequence: CAIRSPGQGITEAFF. CDR3 DNA sequence: TGTGCCATCAGAAGCCCGGGACAGGGTATCACTGAAGCTTTCTTT. The rearrangement links TRBV10-3 to TRBJ1-1; TRBD1 matches 9 bases. The CDR3 extends over 15 amino acids. Germline assignment: CDR1 ENHRY and CDR2 SYGVKD. V lost 6 bases to trimming and J lost 4 bases; unmatched junction nucleotides: 9.

The V and J genes are TRBV28 and TRBJ2-7, with D uncertain. This CDR3 comprises 11 residues. The V end lost 5 bases, the J end lost 9 bases, and 11 bases lay between the germline ends. CDR1 is MDHEN, CDR2 SYDVKM, per germline. CDR3 residues: CASSTPTMQYF. DNA for the CDR3: TGTGCCAGCAGTACCCCTACGATGCAGTACTTC.

This clone was observed a single time. The V and J genes are TRBV11-3 and TRBJ2-5; 8 bases line up with TRBD1. The CDR3 runs 13 residues. The V and J ends lost 5 bases and 5 bases, in that order; junction bases with no gene match: 4. Germline CDR1 and CDR2: SGHNT and YENEEA. The CDR3 DNA is TGTGCCAGCAGCACCAGGGGGCTTGAGACCCAGTACTTC. It codes for CASSTRGLETQYF.

The chain has TRBV18 and TRBJ1-1; D call uncertain. This CDR3 has 15 residues. Germline V CDR1 and CDR2: KGHSH, LQKENI. V lost 0 bases to trimming and J lost 0 bases, with 8 bases between them. In DNA, the CDR3 is TGTGCCAGCTCACCACCTCAGGTTATGAACACTGAAGCTTTCTTT. As protein: CASSPPQVMNTEAFF.

The rearrangement joins TRBV28 to TRBJ1-5; TRBD1 agrees at 8 bases. The CDR3 is 15 amino acids. V was pared by 6 bases and J by 4 bases, with 8 bases of the junction left unmatched. Per the germline V gene, CDR1 is MDHEN and CDR2 is SYDVKM. CDR3 nucleotides: TGTGCCAGCAGACCTACTCAGGGGGCGAATCAGCCCCAGCATTTT. It yields the protein CASRPTQGANQPQHF.

There are a few counts of this clone. This chain joins TRBV30 and TRBJ1-2; D might be TRBD1 (5 bases). Germline V gene data show CDR1 as GTSNPN and CDR2 as SVGIG (reference sequence). The V and J ends lost 5 bases and 5 bases respectively, with 21 bases between them. The CDR3 length is 15 residues. DNA for the CDR3: TGTGCCTGGGCCCACCCGCAAGGGGCTCTTTATGGCTACACCTTC. Encoded protein: CAWAHPQGALYGYTF. Using reference TRBV30 and TRBJ1-2 for the parts outside the CDR3, the full variable domain is SQTIHQWPATLVQPVGSPLSLECTVEGTSNPNLYWYRQAAGRGLQLLFYSVGIGQISSEVPQNLSASRPQDRQFILSSKKLLLSDSGFYLCAWAHPQGALYGYTFGSGTRLTVV.